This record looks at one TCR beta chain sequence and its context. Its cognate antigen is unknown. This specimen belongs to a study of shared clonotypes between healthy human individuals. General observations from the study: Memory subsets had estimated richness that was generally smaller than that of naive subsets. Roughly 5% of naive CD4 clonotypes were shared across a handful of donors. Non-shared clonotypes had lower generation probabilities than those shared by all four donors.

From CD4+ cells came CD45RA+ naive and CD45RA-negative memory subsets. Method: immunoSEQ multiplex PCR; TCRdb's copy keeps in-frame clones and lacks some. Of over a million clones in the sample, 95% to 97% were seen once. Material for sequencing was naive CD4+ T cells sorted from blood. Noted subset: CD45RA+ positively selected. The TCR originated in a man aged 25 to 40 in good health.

CDR3 loop: CASSPDRTVYEQYF. The CDR3 bases are TGTGCCAGCTCCCCGGACAGGACAGTATACGAGCAGTACTTC. The chain couples TRBV18 to TRBJ2-7; 7 bases are a match to TRBD1. V dropped 6 bases and J dropped 4; count of bases not matched to a gene: 9. Germline lookup yields CDR1 KGHSH and CDR2 LQKENI. This CDR3 is 14 amino acids long.